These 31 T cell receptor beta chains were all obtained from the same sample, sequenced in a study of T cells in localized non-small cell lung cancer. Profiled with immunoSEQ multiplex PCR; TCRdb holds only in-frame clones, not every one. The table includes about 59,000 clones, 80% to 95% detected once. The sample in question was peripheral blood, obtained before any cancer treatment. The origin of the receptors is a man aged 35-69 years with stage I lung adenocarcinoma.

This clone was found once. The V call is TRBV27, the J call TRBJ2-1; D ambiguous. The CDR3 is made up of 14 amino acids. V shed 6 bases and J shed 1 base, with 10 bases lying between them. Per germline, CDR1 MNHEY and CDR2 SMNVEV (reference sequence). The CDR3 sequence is CASRSRGSYNEQFF. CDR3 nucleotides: TGTGCCAGCAGGTCAAGAGGATCCTACAATGAGCAGTTCTTC.

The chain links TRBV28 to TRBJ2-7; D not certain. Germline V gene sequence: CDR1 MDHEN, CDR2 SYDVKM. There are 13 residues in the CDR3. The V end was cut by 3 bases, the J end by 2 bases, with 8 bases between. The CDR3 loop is CASSFVATYEQYF. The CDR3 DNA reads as TGTGCCAGCAGTTTTGTCGCTACCTACGAGCAGTACTTC.

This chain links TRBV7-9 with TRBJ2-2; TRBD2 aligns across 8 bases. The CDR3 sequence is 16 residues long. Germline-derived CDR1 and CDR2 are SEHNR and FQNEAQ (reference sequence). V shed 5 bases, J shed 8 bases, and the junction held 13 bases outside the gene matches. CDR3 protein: CASSPDGSGRFGELFF. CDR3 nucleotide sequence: TGTGCCAGCAGCCCAGACGGGAGCGGGAGATTTGGGGAGCTGTTTTTT.

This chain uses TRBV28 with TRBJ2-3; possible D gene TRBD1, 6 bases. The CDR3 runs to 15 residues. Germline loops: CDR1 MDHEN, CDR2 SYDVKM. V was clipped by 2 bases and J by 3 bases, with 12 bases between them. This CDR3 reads CASSLGRGTTDTQYF. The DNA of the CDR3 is TGTGCCAGCAGTTTAGGCAGGGGTACAACAGATACGCAGTATTTT.

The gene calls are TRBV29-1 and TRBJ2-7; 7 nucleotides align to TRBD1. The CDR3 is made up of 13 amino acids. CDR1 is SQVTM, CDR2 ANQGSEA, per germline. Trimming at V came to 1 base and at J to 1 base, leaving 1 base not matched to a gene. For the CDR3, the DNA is TGCAGCGTTGAAGGCAGGGGGTCCTACGAGCAGTACTTC. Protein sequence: CSVEGRGSYEQYF.

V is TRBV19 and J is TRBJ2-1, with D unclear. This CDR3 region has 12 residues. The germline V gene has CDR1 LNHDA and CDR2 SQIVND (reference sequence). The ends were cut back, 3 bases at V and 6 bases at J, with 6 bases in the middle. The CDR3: CASSMASNEQFF. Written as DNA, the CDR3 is TGTGCCAGTAGTATGGCCTCCAATGAGCAGTTCTTC. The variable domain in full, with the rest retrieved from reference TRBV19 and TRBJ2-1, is DGGITQSPKYLFRKEGQNVTLSCEQNLNHDAMYWYRQDPGQGLRLIYYSQIVNDFQKGDIAEGYSVSREKKESFPLTVTSAQKNPTAFYLCASSMASNEQFFGPGTRLTVL.

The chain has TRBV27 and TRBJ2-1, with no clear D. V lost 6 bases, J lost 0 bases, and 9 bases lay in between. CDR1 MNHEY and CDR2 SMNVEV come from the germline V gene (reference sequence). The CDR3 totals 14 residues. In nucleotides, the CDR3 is TGTGCCAGCAGCGAAGCGAGCTCCTACAATGAGCAGTTCTTC. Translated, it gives CASSEASSYNEQFF.

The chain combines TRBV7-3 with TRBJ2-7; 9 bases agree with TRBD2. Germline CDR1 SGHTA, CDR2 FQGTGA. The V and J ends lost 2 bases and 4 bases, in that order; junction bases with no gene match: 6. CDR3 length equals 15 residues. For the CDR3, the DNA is TGTGCCAGCAGCTTAGGCCTAGCGGGATCTTACGAGCAGTACTTC. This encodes CASSLGLAGSYEQYF.

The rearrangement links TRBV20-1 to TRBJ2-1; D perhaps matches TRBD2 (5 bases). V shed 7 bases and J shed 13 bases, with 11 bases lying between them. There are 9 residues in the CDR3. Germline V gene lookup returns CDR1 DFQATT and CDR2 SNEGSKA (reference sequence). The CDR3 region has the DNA TGCAGTGTTGCGGGTTCTCAGTTCTTC. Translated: CSVAGSQFF.

The CDR3 nucleotides are TGTGCCAGCAGCTCCGGGACTACAGATACGCAGTATTTT. Protein: CASSSGTTDTQYF. The chain uses TRBV9 and TRBJ2-3; a weak D match, TRBD2 (6 bases). Between the trimmed V and J ends, which lost 4 bases and 3 bases, there was a span of 9 bases. The CDR3 extends over 13 amino acids. The germline V gene encodes CDR1 SGDLS and CDR2 YYNGEE.

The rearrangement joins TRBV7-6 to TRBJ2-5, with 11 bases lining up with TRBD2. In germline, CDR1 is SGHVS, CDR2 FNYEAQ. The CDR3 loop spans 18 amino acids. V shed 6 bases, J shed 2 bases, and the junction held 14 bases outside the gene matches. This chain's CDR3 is CASRLTLLTSGKQETQYF. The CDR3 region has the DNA TGTGCCAGCAGGCTAACTCTCCTGACTAGCGGGAAACAAGAGACCCAGTACTTC.

The CDR3 reads CASSAWDFRNEQFF. The CDR3 DNA follows: TGTGCCAGTAGTGCGTGGGACTTCCGCAATGAGCAGTTCTTC. This chain links TRBV19 with TRBJ2-1, with a possible D match to TRBD2 (6 bases). CDR3 length equals 14 residues. V was trimmed by 5 bases and J by 6 bases, leaving 14 bases between them. In germline, CDR1 is LNHDA, CDR2 SQIVND (reference sequence).

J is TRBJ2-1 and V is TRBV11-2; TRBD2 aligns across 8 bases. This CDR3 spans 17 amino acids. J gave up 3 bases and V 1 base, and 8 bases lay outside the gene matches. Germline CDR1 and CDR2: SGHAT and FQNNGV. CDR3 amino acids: CASSLAPQREYYNEQFF. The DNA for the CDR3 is TGTGCCAGCAGCTTAGCCCCCCAGCGGGAGTACTACAATGAGCAGTTCTTC.

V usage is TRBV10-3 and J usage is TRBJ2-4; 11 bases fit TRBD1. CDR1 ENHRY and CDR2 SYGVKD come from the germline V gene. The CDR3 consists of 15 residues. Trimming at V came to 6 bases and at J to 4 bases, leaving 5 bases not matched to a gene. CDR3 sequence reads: CAISAGTGGKNIQYF. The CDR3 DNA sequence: TGTGCCATCAGCGCGGGGACAGGGGGGAAAAACATTCAGTACTTC.

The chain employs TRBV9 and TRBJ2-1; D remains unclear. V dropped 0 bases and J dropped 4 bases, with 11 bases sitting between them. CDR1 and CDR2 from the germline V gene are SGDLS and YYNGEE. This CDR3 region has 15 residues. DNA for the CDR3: TGTGCCAGCAGCGTAGCTACGGCGGCGTACAATGAGCAGTTCTTC. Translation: CASSVATAAYNEQFF.

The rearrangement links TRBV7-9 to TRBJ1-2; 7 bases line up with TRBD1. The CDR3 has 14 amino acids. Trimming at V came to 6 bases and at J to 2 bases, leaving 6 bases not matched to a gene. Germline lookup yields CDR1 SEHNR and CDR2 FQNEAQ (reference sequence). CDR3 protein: CASRRGQRNYGYTF. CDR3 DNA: TGTGCCAGCAGGAGGGGGCAAAGGAACTATGGCTACACCTTC.

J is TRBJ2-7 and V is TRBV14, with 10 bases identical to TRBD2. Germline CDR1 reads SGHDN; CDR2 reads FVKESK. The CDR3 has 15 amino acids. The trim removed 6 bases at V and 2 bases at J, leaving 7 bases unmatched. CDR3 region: CASSPGLADTYEQYF. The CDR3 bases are TGTGCCAGCAGTCCTGGACTAGCGGATACCTACGAGCAGTACTTC.

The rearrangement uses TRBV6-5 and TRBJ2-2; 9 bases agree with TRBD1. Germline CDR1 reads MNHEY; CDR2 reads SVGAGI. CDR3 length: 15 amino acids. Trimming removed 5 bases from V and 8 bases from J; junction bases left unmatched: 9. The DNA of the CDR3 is TGTGCCAGCAGTCACCGCCCAGGACAGGGGGGGGAGCTGTTTTTT. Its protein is CASSHRPGQGGELFF.

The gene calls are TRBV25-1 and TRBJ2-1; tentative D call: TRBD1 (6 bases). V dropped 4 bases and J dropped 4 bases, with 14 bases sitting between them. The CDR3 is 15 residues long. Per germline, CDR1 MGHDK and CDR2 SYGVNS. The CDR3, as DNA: TGTGCCAGCAGTGGACAGGAGTTCAGATACAATGAGCAGTTCTTC. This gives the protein CASSGQEFRYNEQFF.

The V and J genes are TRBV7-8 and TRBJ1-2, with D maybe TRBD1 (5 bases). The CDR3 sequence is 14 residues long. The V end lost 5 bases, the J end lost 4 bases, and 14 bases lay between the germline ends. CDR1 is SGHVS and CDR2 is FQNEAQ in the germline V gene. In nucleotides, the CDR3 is TGTGCCAGCAGCCCAACAGGAGACCTCTATGGCTACACCTTC. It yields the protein CASSPTGDLYGYTF.

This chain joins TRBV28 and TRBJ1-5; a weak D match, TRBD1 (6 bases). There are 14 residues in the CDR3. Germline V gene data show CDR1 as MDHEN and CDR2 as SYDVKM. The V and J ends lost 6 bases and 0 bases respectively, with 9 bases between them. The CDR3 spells CASRRQASNQPQHF. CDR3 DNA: TGTGCCAGCAGAAGACAGGCTAGCAATCAGCCCCAGCATTTT. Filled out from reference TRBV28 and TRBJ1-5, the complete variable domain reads DVKVTQSSRYLVKRTGEKVFLECVQDMDHENMFWYRQDPGLGLRLIYFSYDVKMKEKGDIPEGYSVSREKKERFSLILESASTNQTSMYLCASRRQASNQPQHFGDGTRLSIL.

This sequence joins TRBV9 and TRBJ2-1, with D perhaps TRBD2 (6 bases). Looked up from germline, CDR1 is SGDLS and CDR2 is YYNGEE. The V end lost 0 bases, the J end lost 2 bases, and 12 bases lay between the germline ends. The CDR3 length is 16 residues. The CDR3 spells CASSVASSGPYNEQFF. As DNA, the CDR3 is TGTGCCAGCAGCGTAGCCTCGAGCGGGCCCTACAATGAGCAGTTCTTC.

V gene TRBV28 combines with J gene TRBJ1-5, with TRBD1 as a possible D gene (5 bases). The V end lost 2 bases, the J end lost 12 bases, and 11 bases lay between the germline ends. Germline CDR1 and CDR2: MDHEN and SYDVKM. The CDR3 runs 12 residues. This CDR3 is CASSLASGGQHF. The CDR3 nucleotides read TGTGCCAGCAGTTTAGCTAGTGGGGGCCAGCATTTT. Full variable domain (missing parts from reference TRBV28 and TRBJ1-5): DVKVTQSSRYLVKRTGEKVFLECVQDMDHENMFWYRQDPGLGLRLIYFSYDVKMKEKGDIPEGYSVSREKKERFSLILESASTNQTSMYLCASSLASGGQHFGDGTRLSIL.

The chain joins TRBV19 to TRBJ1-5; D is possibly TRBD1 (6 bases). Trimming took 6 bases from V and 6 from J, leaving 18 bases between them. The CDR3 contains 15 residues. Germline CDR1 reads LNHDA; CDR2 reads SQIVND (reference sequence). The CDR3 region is CASSIDTGIPQPQHF. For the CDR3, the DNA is TGTGCCAGTAGCATTGATACAGGGATCCCTCAGCCCCAGCATTTT.

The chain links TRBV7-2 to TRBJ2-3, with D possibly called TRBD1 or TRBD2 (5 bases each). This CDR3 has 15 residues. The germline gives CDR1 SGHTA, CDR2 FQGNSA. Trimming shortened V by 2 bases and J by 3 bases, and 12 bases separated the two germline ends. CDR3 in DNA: TGTGCCAGCAGCTTATCCGGGACCTGGACAGATACGCAGTATTTT. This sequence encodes CASSLSGTWTDTQYF.

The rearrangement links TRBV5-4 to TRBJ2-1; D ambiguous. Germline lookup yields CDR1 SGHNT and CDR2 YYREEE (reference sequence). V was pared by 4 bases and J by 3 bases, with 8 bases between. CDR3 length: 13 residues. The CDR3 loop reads CASSPSDYNEQFF. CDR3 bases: TGTGCCAGCAGCCCCAGCGACTACAATGAGCAGTTCTTC.

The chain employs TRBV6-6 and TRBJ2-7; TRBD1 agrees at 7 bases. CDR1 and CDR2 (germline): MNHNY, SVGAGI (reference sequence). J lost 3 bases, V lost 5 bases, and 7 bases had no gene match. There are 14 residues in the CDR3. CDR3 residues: CASSPGTANYEQYF. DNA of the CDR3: TGTGCCAGCAGTCCAGGGACAGCTAACTACGAGCAGTACTTC.

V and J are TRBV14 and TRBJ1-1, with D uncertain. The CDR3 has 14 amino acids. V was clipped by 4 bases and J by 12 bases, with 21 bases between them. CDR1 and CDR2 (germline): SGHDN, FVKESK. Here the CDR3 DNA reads TGTGCCAGCAGCCTCTGGGTAGGACTTCGTCCAACTTTCTTT. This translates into CASSLWVGLRPTFF.

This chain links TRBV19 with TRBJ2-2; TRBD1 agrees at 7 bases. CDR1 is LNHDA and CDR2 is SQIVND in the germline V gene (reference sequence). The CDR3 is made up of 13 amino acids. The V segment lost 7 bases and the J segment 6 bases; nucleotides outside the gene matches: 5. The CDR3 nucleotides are TGTGCCAGTAAGAGACAGGGACCCGGGGAGCTGTTTTTT. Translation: CASKRQGPGELFF.

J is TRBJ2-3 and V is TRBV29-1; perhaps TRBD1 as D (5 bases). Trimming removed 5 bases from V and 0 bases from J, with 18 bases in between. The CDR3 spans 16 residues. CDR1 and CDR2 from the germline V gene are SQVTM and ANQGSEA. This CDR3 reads CSVTGIGSPSTDTQYF. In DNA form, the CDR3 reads TGCAGCGTTACAGGTATAGGATCGCCTAGCACAGATACGCAGTATTTT.

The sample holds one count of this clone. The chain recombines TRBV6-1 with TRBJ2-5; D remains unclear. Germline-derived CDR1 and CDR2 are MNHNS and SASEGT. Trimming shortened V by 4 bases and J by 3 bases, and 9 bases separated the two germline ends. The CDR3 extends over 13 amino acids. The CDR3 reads CASSVGTKETQYF. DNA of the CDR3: TGTGCCAGCAGTGTAGGCACGAAAGAGACCCAGTACTTC.